In its sample, the clone carrying this T cell receptor (beta chain) was seen once. Antigen unknown. The data are from a study of radiation and T cells in renal cell carcinoma. Turning to the study itself: Nephrectomy followed 15 Gy stereotactic body radiation by 4 weeks. Study-wide findings and caveats: Pretreatment tumor biopsies were lacking, so baseline clonotypes are unknown.

Clones were read by immunoSEQ multiplex PCR, and TCRdb kept only the in-frame ones, dropping some. Seen here are approximately 150,000 clones, roughly 80% observed once, and the top ten hold under 30%. Time point reported: baseline pretreatment blood. The treatment is: 15 Gy SBRT to primary tumor, nephrectomy 4 weeks later. Blood was sampled at baseline, 2 weeks and 4 weeks after SBRT. The CDR3 runs to 15 residues. V was shortened by 0 bases and J by 5 bases, with 14 bases between the two germline ends. Germline lookup yields CDR1 SGDLS and CDR2 YYNGEE. The chain recombines TRBV9 with TRBJ1-1; TRBD1 is a possible D gene (6 bases). This sample comprised blood, obtained from a patient whose treatment included radiotherapy and nephrectomy. The source is a woman between 50 and 59 years old with renal cell carcinoma. The CDR3 protein is CASSVVMGGATEAFF. DNA for the CDR3: TGTGCCAGCAGCGTAGTAATGGGGGGCGCGACTGAAGCTTTCTTT.